This TCR beta chain was profiled in a study of cytomegalovirus exposure and HLA in healthy donors. Study findings and constraints: Using a false discovery rate of 0.05, a later analysis showed that 16,951 TCR beta sequences were associated with HLA alleles. Researchers counted 164 TCR beta chains as cytomegalovirus-associated.

60 Vbeta and 13 Jbeta primers were used in PCR. Data came from immunoSEQ multiplex PCR; TCRdb stores just in-frame clones and leaves some out. The sample has 100,000 to 150,000 clones, 80% to 90% seen once. About this clone itself: Its antigen is still unknown. One junction end disagrees with the germline gene, perhaps due to a read error.

Germline values: CDR1 SSHAT, CDR2 FNYEAQ (reference sequence). The CDR3 loop spans 15 amino acids. The sequenced sample consisted of PBMCs. The V and J genes are TRBV7-7 and TRBJ2-1; weak D call: TRBD2 (7 bases). The sequence was collected from a woman aged 40-49 years in good health and CMV-seropositive. CDR3 nucleotides: TGTGCTAGCAGCTTAGGGGGGGATTCCTACAATGAGCAGTTCTTC. It specifies CASSLGGDSYNEQFF.